In its sample, the clone carrying this T cell receptor beta chain was seen a few times. The record originates from a study of identical twins. The CDR3 has 14 residues. V dropped 6 bases and J dropped 0 bases, with 15 bases sitting between them. Per the germline V gene, CDR1 is SQVTM and CDR2 is ANQGSEA. TCRdb reprocessed the 5' RACE reads with MiXCR, giving one entry per CDR3 protein. The sample holds hundreds of thousands of distinct CDR3 sequences, approximately 18% seen once. These data also featured in a second study, about T cells expressing NK-cell markers. That publication notes: Dominant NKG2C+ clonotypes accounted for about 1.0-7.0% of CD8+ T cells in six or seven donors.

The TCR sequence derives from a young woman in good health. Specimen: PBMCs. The chain links TRBV29-1 to TRBJ2-7; perhaps TRBD2 as D (5 bases). CDR3 amino acids: CSVLPGSSSYEQYF. The CDR3 DNA sequence: TGCAGCGTGCTGCCGGGATCCAGCTCCTACGAGCAGTACTTC.